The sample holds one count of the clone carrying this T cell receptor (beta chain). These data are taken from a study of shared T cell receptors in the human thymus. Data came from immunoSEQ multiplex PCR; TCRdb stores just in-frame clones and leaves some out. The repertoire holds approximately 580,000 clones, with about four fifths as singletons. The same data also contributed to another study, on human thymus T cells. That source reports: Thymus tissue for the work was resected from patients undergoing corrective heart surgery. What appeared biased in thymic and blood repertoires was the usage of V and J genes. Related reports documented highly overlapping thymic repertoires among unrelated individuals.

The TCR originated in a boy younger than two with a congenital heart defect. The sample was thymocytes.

The CDR3 DNA reads as TGTGCCAGCAGCCCGGCCCAGGGGGCAGGTGGTCAGCCCCAGCATTTT. It codes for CASSPAQGAGGQPQHF. The V gene is TRBV4-2, the J gene TRBJ1-5; 8 positions match TRBD1. Germline V gives CDR1 LGHNA, CDR2 YNFKEQ. Unmatched junction bases numbered 11, after V lost 4 bases and J lost 6 bases. The CDR3 runs to 16 residues.